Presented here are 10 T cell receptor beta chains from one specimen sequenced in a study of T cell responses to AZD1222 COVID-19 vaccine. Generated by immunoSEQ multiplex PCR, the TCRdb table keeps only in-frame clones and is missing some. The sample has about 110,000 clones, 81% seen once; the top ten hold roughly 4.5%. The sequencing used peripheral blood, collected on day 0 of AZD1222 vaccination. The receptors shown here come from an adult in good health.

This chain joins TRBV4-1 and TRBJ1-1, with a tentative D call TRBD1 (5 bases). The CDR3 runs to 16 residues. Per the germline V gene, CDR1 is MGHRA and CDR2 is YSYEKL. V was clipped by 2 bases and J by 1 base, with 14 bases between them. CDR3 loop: CASSQNPDIWNTEAFF. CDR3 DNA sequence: TGCGCCAGCAGCCAAAACCCGGACATCTGGAACACTGAAGCTTTCTTT.

Here the CDR3 reads CASSMGAPGNTIYF. As DNA, the CDR3 is TGTGCCAGTAGTATGGGAGCTCCTGGAAACACCATATATTTT. The chain is built from TRBV19 and TRBJ1-3; D not certain. Germline V gene data show CDR1 as LNHDA and CDR2 as SQIVND (reference sequence). Trimming left V 3 bases short and J 2 bases short, with 8 bases between. The CDR3 has 14 amino acids.

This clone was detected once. The chain's CDR3 is CASSQTGRGNQPQHF. CDR3 in DNA: TGTGCCAGCAGCCAAACGGGACGGGGCAATCAGCCCCAGCATTTT. This chain connects TRBV7-2 to TRBJ1-5; TRBD1 might be the D (5 bases). Germline V CDR1 and CDR2: SGHTA, FQGNSA. V was shortened by 5 bases and J by 2 bases, with 13 bases between the two germline ends. The CDR3 runs to 15 residues.

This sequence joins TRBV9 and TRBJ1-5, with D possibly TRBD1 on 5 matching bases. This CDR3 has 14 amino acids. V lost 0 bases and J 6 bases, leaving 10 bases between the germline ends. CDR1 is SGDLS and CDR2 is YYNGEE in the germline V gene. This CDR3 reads CASSVGQGSQPQHF. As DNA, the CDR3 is TGTGCCAGCAGCGTAGGGCAGGGAAGTCAGCCCCAGCATTTT. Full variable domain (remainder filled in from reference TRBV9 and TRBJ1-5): DSGVTQTPKHLITATGQRVTLRCSPRSGDLSVYWYQQSLDQGLQFLIQYYNGEERAKGNILERFSAQQFPDLHSELNLSSLELGDSALYFCASSVGQGSQPQHFGDGTRLSIL.

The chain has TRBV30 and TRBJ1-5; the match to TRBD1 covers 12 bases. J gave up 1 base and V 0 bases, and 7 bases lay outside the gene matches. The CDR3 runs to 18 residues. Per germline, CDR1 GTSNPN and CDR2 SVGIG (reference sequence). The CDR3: CAWSVKGTGGASNQPQHF. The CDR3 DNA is TGTGCCTGGAGTGTAAAAGGGACAGGGGGCGCGAGCAATCAGCCCCAGCATTTT.

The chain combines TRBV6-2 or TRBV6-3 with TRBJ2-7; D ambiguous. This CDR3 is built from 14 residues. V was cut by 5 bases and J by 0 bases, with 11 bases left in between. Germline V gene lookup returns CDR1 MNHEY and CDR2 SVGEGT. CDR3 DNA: TGTGCCAGCAGTGGGTTGCGTTCCTCCTACGAGCAGTACTTC. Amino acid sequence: CASSGLRSSYEQYF.

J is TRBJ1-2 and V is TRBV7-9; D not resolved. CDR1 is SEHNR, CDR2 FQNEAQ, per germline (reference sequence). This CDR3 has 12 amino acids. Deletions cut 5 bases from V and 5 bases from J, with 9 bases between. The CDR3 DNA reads TGTGCCAGCAGCAACGACGGGTATGGCTACACCTTC. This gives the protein CASSNDGYGYTF.

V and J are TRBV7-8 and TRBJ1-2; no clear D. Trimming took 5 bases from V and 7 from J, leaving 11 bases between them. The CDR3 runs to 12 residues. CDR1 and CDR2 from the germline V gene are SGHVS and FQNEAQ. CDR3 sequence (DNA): TGTGCCAGCAGCCCCTCGAGAGCTGGCTACACCTTC. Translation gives CASSPSRAGYTF.

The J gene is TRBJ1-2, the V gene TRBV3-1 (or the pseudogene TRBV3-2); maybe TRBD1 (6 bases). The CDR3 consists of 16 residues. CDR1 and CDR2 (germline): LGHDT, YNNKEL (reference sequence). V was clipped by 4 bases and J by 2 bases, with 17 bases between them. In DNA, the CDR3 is TGTGCCAGCAGCCTATATTCCAGCGACAGGAACTATGGCTACACCTTC. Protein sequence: CASSLYSSDRNYGYTF.

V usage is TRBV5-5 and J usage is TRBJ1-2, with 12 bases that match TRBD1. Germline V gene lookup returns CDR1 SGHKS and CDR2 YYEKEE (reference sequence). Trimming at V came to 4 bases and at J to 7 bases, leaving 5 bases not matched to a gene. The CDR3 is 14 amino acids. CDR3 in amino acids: CASSPGTGGFGYTF. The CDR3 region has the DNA TGTGCCAGCAGCCCCGGGACAGGGGGCTTTGGCTACACCTTC. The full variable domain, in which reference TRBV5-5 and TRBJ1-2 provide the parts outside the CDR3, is DAGVTQSPTHLIKTRGQQVTLRCSPISGHKSVSWYQQVLGQGPQFIFQYYEKEERGRGNFPDRFSARQFPNYSSELNVNALLLGDSALYLCASSPGTGGFGYTFGSGTRLTVV.